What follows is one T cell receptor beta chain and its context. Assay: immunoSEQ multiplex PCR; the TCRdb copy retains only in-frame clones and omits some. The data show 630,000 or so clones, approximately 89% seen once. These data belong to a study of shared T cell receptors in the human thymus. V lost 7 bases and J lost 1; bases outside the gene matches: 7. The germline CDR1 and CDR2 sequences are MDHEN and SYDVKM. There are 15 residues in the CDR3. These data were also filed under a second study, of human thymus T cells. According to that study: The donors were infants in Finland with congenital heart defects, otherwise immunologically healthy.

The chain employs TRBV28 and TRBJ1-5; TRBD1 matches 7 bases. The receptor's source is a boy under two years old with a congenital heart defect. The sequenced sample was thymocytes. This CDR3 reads CASTRTGGSNQPQHF. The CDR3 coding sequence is TGTGCCAGCACCAGGACAGGAGGCAGCAATCAGCCCCAGCATTTT.